This passage covers 22 T cell receptor beta chains from one sample sequenced in a study of T cell repertoires in cytomegalovirus infection. MiXCR was run by TCRdb on the reads, yielding one entry per CDR3 protein. The sample holds about 400,000 distinct CDR3 sequences, around 18% seen once. Source material: PBMCs. The receptors were gathered from a human donor in good health (CMV status not recorded). Some clones in this sample may be carry-over from other donors' samples.

This clonotype was observed a few times. This rearrangement joins TRBV27 to TRBJ1-6; D gene uncertain. CDR1 is MNHEY, CDR2 SMNVEV, per germline (reference sequence). The CDR3 covers 15 residues. V was pared by 3 bases and J by 1 base, with 7 bases between. In DNA, the CDR3 is TGTGCCAGCAGTTTTGTACAGTCCTATAATTCACCCCTCCACTTT. It yields the protein CASSFVQSYNSPLHF.

The CDR3 nucleotides are TGTGCCAGCAGTCTTTCGGCAGGGGGCCAGCCCCAGCATTTT. Protein product: CASSLSAGGQPQHF. The chain is built from TRBV6-6 and TRBJ1-5; TRBD1 agrees at 8 bases. The J segment lost 7 bases and the V segment lost 5 bases, leaving 7 bases of the junction unmatched. Germline loops: CDR1 MNHNY, CDR2 SVGAGI (reference sequence). The CDR3 sequence is 14 residues long.

This clonotype was observed many times. V is TRBV7-2 and J is TRBJ1-2; 10 bases line up with TRBD1. Germline assignment: CDR1 SGHTA and CDR2 FQGNSA. V was clipped by 1 base and J by 2 bases; unmatched bases: 1. This CDR3 is 15 amino acids long. As DNA, the CDR3 is TGTGCCAGCAGCTTAGAGGGACAGGGGAACTATGGCTACACCTTC. Amino acids: CASSLEGQGNYGYTF.

This clonotype has ten or more counts. The V and J genes are TRBV7-8 and TRBJ2-1; D unresolved. Germline CDR1 and CDR2: SGHVS and FQNEAQ. The CDR3 is 14 residues long. The V end lost 2 bases, the J end lost 5 bases, and 10 bases lay between the germline ends. The CDR3 region has the DNA TGTGCCAGCAGCTTAATCGGAAGAGACAATGAGCAGTTCTTC. This sequence encodes CASSLIGRDNEQFF. Variable domain in full (rest from reference TRBV7-8 and TRBJ2-1): GAGVSQSPRYKVAKRGQDVALRCDPISGHVSLFWYQQALGQGPEFLTYFQNEAQLDKSGLPSDRFFAERPEGSVSTLKIQRTQQEDSAVYLCASSLIGRDNEQFFGPGTRLTVL.

V gene TRBV6-2 or TRBV6-3 combines with J gene TRBJ2-1, with TRBD2 identical over 7 bases. The trim removed 5 bases at V and 9 bases at J, leaving 7 bases unmatched. From germline, CDR1 is MNHEY and CDR2 SVGEGT. The CDR3 runs 13 residues. In nucleotides, the CDR3 is TGTGCCAGCAGTGCGACTAGCCTCACTGAGCAGTTCTTC. Translated: CASSATSLTEQFF.

The sample holds a few counts of this clonotype. This chain links TRBV20-1 with TRBJ2-3; TRBD2 might be the D (6 bases). The CDR3 loop spans 18 amino acids. The germline CDR1 and CDR2 sequences are DFQATT and SNEGSKA (reference sequence). The V end was cut by 5 bases, the J end by 2 bases, with 26 bases between. The chain's CDR3 is CSAPPRGVSAQVTDTQYF. Written as DNA, the CDR3 is TGCAGTGCTCCTCCGCGGGGTGTTTCAGCGCAGGTCACAGATACGCAGTATTTT.

There are many counts of this clonotype. The V call is TRBV7-8, the J call TRBJ2-7; a possible D gene is TRBD2 (5 bases). Germline loops: CDR1 SGHVS, CDR2 FQNEAQ. The CDR3 runs 14 residues. Trimming took off 0 bases at V and 3 bases at J, with 9 bases between the two ends. In DNA form, the CDR3 reads TGTGCCAGCAGCTTAGCCCGGACTTACTACGAGCAGTACTTC. This sequence encodes CASSLARTYYEQYF.

This clonotype was found once. The final CDR3 position lacks the conserved phenylalanine or tryptophan, pointing to a likely read error. The V and J genes are TRBV28 and TRBJ2-3, with 9 nucleotides matching TRBD2. Losses at the gene ends were 5 bases for V and 1 base for J; bases not matched to a gene: 4. The CDR3 length is 15 residues. The germline V gene has CDR1 MDHEN and CDR2 SYDVKM. The CDR3 spells CASSPQRGGTDTQYL. For the CDR3, the DNA is TGTGCCAGCAGTCCCCAGCGGGGGGGCACAGATACGCAGTATCTT.

The DNA of the CDR3 is TGTGCCAGCAGCTTCGGGGCCCGGGACTATAATTCACCCCTCCACTTT. The encoded protein is CASSFGARDYNSPLHF. The chain recombines TRBV5-4 with TRBJ1-6, with D perhaps matching TRBD1 (5 bases). Germline V gene sequence: CDR1 SGHNT, CDR2 YYREEE (reference sequence). V lost 2 bases to trimming and J lost 3 bases, with 12 bases between them. This CDR3 is built from 16 residues. Variable domain in full (rest from reference TRBV5-4 and TRBJ1-6): ETGVTQSPTHLIKTRGQQVTLRCSSQSGHNTVSWYQQALGQGPQFIFQYYREEENGRGNFPPRFSGLQFPNYSSELNVNALELDDSALYLCASSFGARDYNSPLHFGNGTRLTVT.

This clonotype was counted at least ten times. The chain joins TRBV5-5 to TRBJ2-5; D is possibly TRBD1 (7 bases). The CDR3 is made up of 19 amino acids. Germline V CDR1 and CDR2: SGHKS, YYEKEE (reference sequence). Between the trimmed V and J ends, which lost 4 bases and 0 bases, there was a span of 25 bases. The CDR3 DNA sequence: TGTGCCAGCAGCGGAACCGTGACAGGGAGAGGGGGGTACCAAGAGACCCAGTACTTC. It is translated as CASSGTVTGRGGYQETQYF.

This chain uses TRBV20-1 with TRBJ1-6; D unclear. The germline gives CDR1 DFQATT, CDR2 SNEGSKA (reference sequence). V shed 4 bases and J shed 7 bases, with 11 bases lying between them. The CDR3 contains 13 residues. The CDR3 nucleotides read TGCAGTGCTAACCGGGATTCAAATTCACCCCTCCACTTT. As protein: CSANRDSNSPLHF.

The rearrangement links TRBV5-1 to TRBJ2-5, with D maybe TRBD2 (6 bases). The CDR3 sequence is 12 residues long. Germline-derived CDR1 and CDR2 are SGHRS and YFSETQ. The germline V and J ends were trimmed by 5 bases and 2 bases, with 7 bases remaining between them. This CDR3 reads CASSGLQETQYF. The CDR3, as DNA: TGCGCCAGCAGTGGACTACAAGAGACCCAGTACTTC.

This clonotype was found many times. V gene TRBV7-2 combines with J gene TRBJ2-3; D remains unclear. V was pared by 5 bases and J by 2 bases, with 8 bases between. This CDR3 spans 13 amino acids. The germline V gene has CDR1 SGHTA and CDR2 FQGNSA. The CDR3 nucleotides read TGTGCCAGCAGCGCCCCCAACACAGATACGCAGTATTTT. It specifies CASSAPNTDTQYF. Full variable domain (missing parts from reference TRBV7-2 and TRBJ2-3): GAGVSQSPSNKVTEKGKDVELRCDPISGHTALYWYRQSLGQGLEFLIYFQGNSAPDKSGLPSDRFSAERTGGSVSTLTIQRTQQEDSAVYLCASSAPNTDTQYFGPGTRLTVL.

This clonotype appeared many times. The chain employs TRBV27 and TRBJ2-1; either TRBD1 or TRBD2 may fit D (5 bases each). V was trimmed by 4 bases and J by 5 bases, leaving 9 bases between them. The CDR3 is made up of 13 amino acids. Germline V gives CDR1 MNHEY, CDR2 SMNVEV (reference sequence). The CDR3 protein is CASSWDQNNEQFF. CDR3 coding DNA: TGTGCCAGCAGTTGGGACCAAAACAATGAGCAGTTCTTC.

The chain joins TRBV19 to TRBJ2-7; TRBD1 matches at 10 bases. V shed 7 bases and J 5 bases; nucleotides not matched to a gene: 8. CDR1 and CDR2 (germline): LNHDA, SQIVND (reference sequence). CDR3 length equals 14 residues. CDR3 protein: CASKGTGVLDEQYF. The CDR3 DNA reads as TGTGCCAGTAAAGGGACAGGGGTTCTCGACGAGCAGTACTTC.

This chain connects TRBV6-6 to TRBJ2-1, with D hard to call. V lost 10 bases to trimming and J lost 5 bases, with 6 bases between them. Looked up from germline, CDR1 is MNHNY and CDR2 is SVGAGI (reference sequence). The length of the CDR3 is 10 residues. The CDR3 sequence is CATQDNEQFF. For the CDR3, the DNA is TGTGCCACCCAGGACAATGAGCAGTTCTTC.

This clonotype was seen many times. The chain couples TRBV7-2 to TRBJ1-2; D might be TRBD1 (5 bases). From germline, CDR1 is SGHTA and CDR2 FQGNSA. The CDR3 has 15 residues. V was pared by 1 base and J by 1 base, with 10 bases between. The CDR3 nucleotides read TGTGCCAGCAGCTTAGTAGAGACAGTTAACTATGGCTACACCTTC. Protein product: CASSLVETVNYGYTF. The full variable domain, its missing parts supplied by reference TRBV7-2 and TRBJ1-2, is GAGVSQSPSNKVTEKGKDVELRCDPISGHTALYWYRQSLGQGLEFLIYFQGNSAPDKSGLPSDRFSAERTGGSVSTLTIQRTQQEDSAVYLCASSLVETVNYGYTFGSGTRLTVV.

At least ten counts were recorded for this clonotype. The chain couples TRBV7-2 to TRBJ2-7; 8 bases map to TRBD1. The CDR3 sequence is 14 residues long. Trimming at V came to 5 bases and at J to 0 bases, leaving 3 bases not matched to a gene. Germline assignment: CDR1 SGHTA and CDR2 FQGNSA. DNA of the CDR3: TGTGCCAGCAGCGGACAGGGTAGCTCCTACGAGCAGTACTTC. Amino acid sequence: CASSGQGSSYEQYF.

This clonotype has just a few counts. The rearrangement joins TRBV6-5 to TRBJ1-2; TRBD1 is a possible D gene (6 bases). The CDR3 extends over 15 amino acids. Per the germline V gene, CDR1 is MNHEY and CDR2 is SVGAGI. V dropped 0 bases and J dropped 4 bases, with 12 bases sitting between them. Here the CDR3 reads CASSYSRGLFYGYTF. As DNA, the CDR3 is TGTGCCAGCAGTTACTCGCGGGGGCTCTTCTATGGCTACACCTTC.

In its sample, this clonotype was seen many times. The chain carries TRBV7-8 and TRBJ2-7; 7 bases match TRBD1. CDR1 SGHVS and CDR2 FQNEAQ come from the germline V gene. The CDR3 consists of 16 residues. V shed 0 bases and J 1 base; nucleotides not matched to a gene: 6. CDR3 DNA sequence: TGTGCCAGCAGCTTAGCGCCGGGACAGCTGTCCTACGAGCAGTACTTC. This sequence encodes CASSLAPGQLSYEQYF.

The chain has TRBV6-1 and TRBJ2-1, with a possible D match to TRBD1 (6 bases). Trimming cost V 2 bases and J 2 bases, with 10 bases left between them. CDR1 and CDR2 (germline): MNHNS, SASEGT. The CDR3 loop spans 15 amino acids. CDR3 DNA: TGTGCCAGCAGTGAATACTGGGACACCTACAATGAGCAGTTCTTC. This sequence encodes CASSEYWDTYNEQFF.

The chain has TRBV4-1 and TRBJ2-3; 12 bases are a match to TRBD2. Per germline, CDR1 MGHRA and CDR2 YSYEKL. This CDR3 spans 18 amino acids. The J segment lost 6 bases and the V segment lost 4 bases, leaving 14 bases of the junction unmatched. CDR3 sequence: CASSPVERLAGDPDTQYF. CDR3 coding DNA: TGCGCCAGCAGCCCGGTGGAACGACTAGCGGGGGACCCGGATACGCAGTATTTT.